One T cell receptor (beta chain) is described in this entry. The antigen is unknown. This entry is derived from a study of blood T cells in healthy people across ages. The CDR3 consists of 15 residues. The V end was cut by 5 bases, the J end by 4 bases, with 15 bases between. The V gene's germline CDR1 is SQVTM and CDR2 ANQGSEA. Study-wide results and limits: Roughly linear age-related decline in beta diversity appeared, significant by age 40.

Primers used in a second PCR of about 6 to 11 cycles were a sample-barcoded 5' primer and a J-beta primer mix. Each cDNA molecule was tagged by a template-switch adaptor that had 12 random nucleotides. TCRdb used MiXCR to reprocess the 5' RACE reads, holding one entry per CDR3 protein. This sample has 1.8 million or so distinct CDR3 sequences, with around 42% found just once. The sequenced sample consisted of blood. J is TRBJ2-6 and V is TRBV29-1, with D perhaps matching TRBD1 (5 bases). This TCR derives from a human donor in good health. CDR3 sequence reads: CSVTSDMSGANVLTF. For the CDR3, the DNA is TGCAGCGTTACCTCGGACATGTCGGGGGCCAACGTCCTGACTTTC. Filled out from reference TRBV29-1 and TRBJ2-6, the complete variable domain reads SAVISQKPSRDICQRGTSLTIQCQVDSQVTMMFWYRQQPGQSLTLIATANQGSEATYESGFVIDKFPISRPNLTFSTLTVSNMSPEDSSIYLCSVTSDMSGANVLTFGAGSRLTVL.